These 13 T cell receptor beta chains were all obtained from the same sample, sequenced in a study of OX40 agonist ivuxolimab in advanced cancers. Measured with immunoSEQ multiplex PCR; TCRdb has only the in-frame clones, and not every one. Of 55,000 to 90,000 clones listed, about 90% are singletons. Sequenced material: CD4+ or CD8+ T cells sorted from blood, taken in a trial of the OX40 agonist ivuxolimab. The origin of the receptors is an adult with an advanced solid tumor such as melanoma, head and neck, liver or kidney cancer.

This chain connects TRBV4-3 to TRBJ1-2; 7 bases are a match to TRBD1. This CDR3 is built from 13 residues. Per germline, CDR1 LGHNA and CDR2 YSLEER. The J segment lost 6 bases and the V segment lost 0 bases, leaving 1 base of the junction unmatched. Here the CDR3 DNA reads TGCGCCAGCAGCCAAGATCAGGGGGATGGCTACACCTTC. Amino acid sequence: CASSQDQGDGYTF.

The rearrangement links TRBV10-3 to TRBJ1-5, with a tentative D call TRBD1 (6 bases). In germline, CDR1 is ENHRY, CDR2 SYGVKD. This CDR3 comprises 14 residues. V was trimmed by 10 bases and J by 0 bases, leaving 13 bases between them. The CDR3 protein is CATRQDNSNQPQHF. The CDR3 DNA is TGTGCCACCCGACAGGACAATAGCAATCAGCCCCAGCATTTT.

The V call is TRBV6-5, the J call TRBJ2-3, with 7 bases identical to TRBD2. Trimming cost V 5 bases and J 3 bases; bases outside gene matches: 5. The CDR3 has 14 residues. Germline V CDR1 and CDR2: MNHEY, SVGAGI. In nucleotides, the CDR3 is TGTGCCAGCAGTGAGGGGAGGGTTACAGATACGCAGTATTTT. Translated: CASSEGRVTDTQYF.

The chain is built from TRBV5-4 and TRBJ2-5; 7 bases match TRBD2. The trim removed 4 bases at V and 1 base at J, leaving 7 bases unmatched. The CDR3 runs to 15 residues. The germline V gene has CDR1 SGHNT and CDR2 YYREEE (reference sequence). CDR3 sequence reads: CASSHGTNFQETQYF. The CDR3 DNA reads as TGTGCCAGCAGCCACGGGACTAACTTCCAAGAGACCCAGTACTTC.

The rearrangement uses TRBV7-3 and TRBJ1-1; a weak D match, TRBD1 (6 bases). Trimming stripped 3 bases from V and 5 bases from J, with 13 bases between. Germline CDR1 and CDR2: SGHTA and FQGTGA. The CDR3 runs 14 residues. In nucleotides, the CDR3 is TGTGCCAGCAGCTTGGGCACAGGGCTGACTGAAGCTTTCTTT. Amino acids: CASSLGTGLTEAFF.

The chain recombines TRBV11-2 with TRBJ1-1, with D possibly being TRBD1 (6 bases). Trimming left V 0 bases short and J 3 bases short, with 20 bases between. The CDR3 loop spans 18 amino acids. The germline CDR1 and CDR2 sequences are SGHAT and FQNNGV. CDR3 coding DNA: TGTGCCAGCAGCTTAGATTGGAAGGGGGGTACGGGGGACACTGAAGCTTTCTTT. Translation gives CASSLDWKGGTGDTEAFF.

The chain couples TRBV7-2 to TRBJ2-7; 10 bases line up with TRBD2. J lost 6 bases, V lost 3 bases, and 11 bases had no gene match. The CDR3 extends over 16 amino acids. CDR1 and CDR2 (germline): SGHTA, FQGNSA. CDR3 residues: CASSFAGTSGNGEQYF. For the CDR3, the DNA is TGTGCCAGCAGCTTCGCCGGAACTAGCGGGAATGGCGAGCAGTACTTC.

This clone is termed medium-sized. The V gene is TRBV11-2, the J gene TRBJ1-1; D is uncertain. Germline values: CDR1 SGHAT, CDR2 FQNNGV. V was cut by 2 bases and J by 4 bases, with 23 bases left in between. The CDR3 consists of 18 residues. The CDR3 sequence: CASSLISSPGKEATEAFF. CDR3 in DNA: TGTGCCAGCAGCTTAATATCCTCCCCGGGAAAGGAGGCCACTGAAGCTTTCTTT.

The rearrangement joins TRBV7-2 to TRBJ1-4; tentative D call: TRBD1 (6 bases). Between the trimmed V and J ends, which lost 5 bases and 7 bases, there was a span of 17 bases. The CDR3 loop spans 15 amino acids. Germline assignment: CDR1 SGHTA and CDR2 FQGNSA. The CDR3 reads CASSVSSGAGEKLFF. The CDR3 DNA sequence: TGTGCCAGCAGCGTTAGCTCGGGGGCGGGTGAAAAACTGTTTTTT. The variable domain in full, with the rest retrieved from reference TRBV7-2 and TRBJ1-4, is GAGVSQSPSNKVTEKGKDVELRCDPISGHTALYWYRQSLGQGLEFLIYFQGNSAPDKSGLPSDRFSAERTGGSVSTLTIQRTQQEDSAVYLCASSVSSGAGEKLFFGSGTQLSVL.

The V gene is TRBV10-3, the J gene TRBJ1-5; no clear D gene. Germline CDR1 and CDR2: ENHRY and SYGVKD. The CDR3 totals 15 residues. V was clipped by 0 bases and J by 5 bases, with 11 bases between them. This CDR3 is CAISESTAGDQPQHF. The CDR3 region has the DNA TGTGCCATCAGTGAGTCGACGGCTGGGGATCAGCCCCAGCATTTT.

The J gene is TRBJ1-1, the V gene TRBV28; no reliable D call. This CDR3 region has 16 residues. CDR1 and CDR2 (germline): MDHEN, SYDVKM. The V and J ends lost 1 base and 4 bases respectively, with 16 bases between them. In nucleotides, the CDR3 is TGTGCCAGCAGTTTATACCGGGGAAATTTGATCACTGAAGCTTTCTTT. This translates into CASSLYRGNLITEAFF.

The chain has TRBV6-6 and TRBJ1-1, with D perhaps TRBD1 (5 bases). CDR3 size: 13 residues. V lost 4 bases, J lost 6 bases, and 12 bases lay in between. Germline-derived CDR1 and CDR2 are MNHNY and SVGAGI (reference sequence). CDR3 sequence (DNA): TGTGCCAGCAGTTCGGGACTGTGGGCTGAAGCTTTCTTT. This codes for CASSSGLWAEAFF.

The V call is TRBV6-6, the J call TRBJ2-7; D is ambiguous. Germline V CDR1 and CDR2: MNHNY, SVGAGI (reference sequence). Trimming cost V 8 bases and J 2 bases, with 10 bases left between them. This CDR3 comprises 12 residues. CDR3 sequence: CASGRAAYEQYF. The CDR3 DNA is TGTGCCAGCGGTCGGGCCGCCTACGAGCAGTACTTC.